The clone carrying this T cell receptor beta chain was detected many times. Its cognate antigen is unknown. This sample stems from a study of T cell repertoires in cytomegalovirus infection. In the study overall: Evidence of both CMV infection and a matching HLA type came from public TCR beta signatures.

V lost 1 base and J 2 bases, leaving 12 bases between the germline ends. The CDR3 runs 15 residues. Germline V gene sequence: CDR1 SGHTA, CDR2 FQGNSA. TCRdb reanalysed the reads using MiXCR and keeps one entry per CDR3 protein. This table holds some 700,000 distinct CDR3 sequences, less than 40% found once. Study-level findings and limits: Ex vivo responses were dominated by HLA-C-restricted CMV-specific TCR beta clonotypes.

Sequenced sample: PBMCs. The receptor was derived from a human donor in good health (CMV status not recorded). Some clones in this sample may be carry-over from other donors' samples. The chain has TRBV7-2 and TRBJ2-7, with D perhaps TRBD1 (6 bases). The CDR3 is CASSLVGQGTYEQYF. The DNA of the CDR3 is TGTGCCAGCAGCTTAGTTGGGCAGGGGACCTACGAGCAGTACTTC.